This TCR beta chain was captured by sequencing in a study of blood T cell repertoires in COVID-19. Whole-study context: Material from acute and convalescent COVID-19 was sourced from the United States, Italy and Spain. PBMCs, B-cell-depleted T cells, or T cells were the source of the cDNA or gDNA that made up the material.

How the authors handled the data: From reference gene primer amplification, estimates of nucleated cell counts were derived. Profiling relied on immunoSEQ multiplex PCR, and the TCRdb table lists in-frame clones only, not all of them. D and trimming come from the DNA, and the V and J calls and clone size come from that table. The table has about 88,000 clones, about 85% seen once. Germline V gene sequence: CDR1 SGHTA, CDR2 FQGNSA. CDR3 size: 15 residues. V shed 5 bases, J shed 4 bases, and the junction held 6 bases outside the gene matches. This receptor was taken from a male donor with acute or convalescent COVID-19. The sequencing input was peripheral blood. The V and J genes are TRBV7-2 and TRBJ1-3; 9 bases map to TRBD1. CDR3 nucleotides: TGTGCCAGCAGCCCTTGGACAGGGGTAGGAAACACCATATATTTT. Translation gives CASSPWTGVGNTIYF.